Each of the 21 T cell receptor beta chains below was sequenced from the same sample in a study of response to subunit inactivated influenza vaccine. TCRdb used MiXCR to reprocess the RT-PCR reads, holding one entry per CDR3 protein. The sample carries hundreds of thousands of distinct CDR3 sequences, 11% recorded once. The same data also contributed to another study, on T cells expressing NK-cell markers. That source adds: UMIs accompanied the 5'RACE template switching by which TCR beta cDNA was made.

Specimen: PBMCs from blood, collected on the day of vaccination. All receptors derive from a man in his forties or fifties who received an inactivated influenza vaccine.

This clonotype was found a few times. This rearrangement joins TRBV20-1 to TRBJ2-3; possibly TRBD1 or TRBD2 for D (5 bases each). CDR1 DFQATT and CDR2 SNEGSKA come from the germline V gene (reference sequence). V shed 6 bases and J shed 0 bases, with 13 bases lying between them. The CDR3 contains 14 residues. CDR3 loop: CSAQGDVSTDTQYF. The CDR3 coding sequence is TGCAGTGCCCAAGGGGACGTGAGCACAGATACGCAGTATTTT.

V usage is TRBV20-1 and J usage is TRBJ2-1; the match to TRBD2 covers 11 bases. Trimming at V came to 3 bases and at J to 7 bases, leaving 8 bases not matched to a gene. The CDR3 is 15 amino acids. Germline V gene sequence: CDR1 DFQATT, CDR2 SNEGSKA (reference sequence). Here the CDR3 DNA reads TGCAGTGCTAGGGCCGGGACTAGCGGATGGAATGAGCAGTTCTTC. Amino acids: CSARAGTSGWNEQFF.

This clonotype was seen only a few times. The rearrangement uses TRBV12-3 or TRBV12-4 and TRBJ2-3; 8 bases map to TRBD2. CDR3 length: 17 residues. With V trimmed by 5 bases and J by 1 base, 11 bases remained unmatched. The CDR3 region has the DNA TGTGCCAGCAGTGAGAGAGCTAGCGGGTGGGGCACAGATACGCAGTATTTT. Its translation is CASSERASGWGTDTQYF.

This clonotype was detected only a few times. The rearrangement uses TRBV20-1 and TRBJ2-1; 10 bases match TRBD2. Germline assignment: CDR1 DFQATT and CDR2 SNEGSKA (reference sequence). The ends lost 5 bases at V and 2 bases at J; junction bases unmatched: 3. The CDR3 runs 14 residues. CDR3 loop: CSAWTSGTYNEQFF. CDR3 nucleotides: TGCAGTGCTTGGACTAGCGGTACCTACAATGAGCAGTTCTTC.

This sequence joins TRBV6-5 and TRBJ2-5, with 7 bases identical to TRBD1. CDR3 length: 15 amino acids. Losses at the gene ends were 4 bases for V and 5 bases for J; bases not matched to a gene: 10. CDR1 is MNHEY and CDR2 is SVGAGI in the germline V gene. The CDR3 is CASSSGQALGETQYF. DNA for the CDR3: TGTGCCAGCAGTTCCGGACAGGCCCTGGGGGAGACCCAGTACTTC.

This rearrangement joins TRBV15 to TRBJ1-2, with D possibly TRBD1 on 6 matching bases. CDR3 length equals 15 residues. Germline CDR1 reads LNHNV; CDR2 reads YYDKDF (reference sequence). V was pared by 3 bases and J by 1 base, with 12 bases between. Written as DNA, the CDR3 is TGTGCCACCAGCAGGGAGGACAGTAGTAACTATGGCTACACCTTC. Residues: CATSREDSSNYGYTF.

The CDR3 sequence is CASSQANRGGIQYF. CDR3 in DNA: TGTGCCAGCAGCCAAGCCAACAGGGGAGGCATTCAGTACTTC. V is TRBV3-1 and J is TRBJ2-4, with D possibly TRBD1 on 7 matching bases. There are 14 residues in the CDR3. The V end was cut by 1 base, the J end by 9 bases, with 13 bases between. From germline, CDR1 is LGHDT and CDR2 YNNKEL (reference sequence).

This clonotype was counted many times. The chain couples TRBV29-1 to TRBJ2-7, with TRBD1 matching 9 bases. The V segment lost 7 bases and the J segment 3 bases; nucleotides outside the gene matches: 7. CDR1 SQVTM and CDR2 ANQGSEA come from the germline V gene. The CDR3 is made up of 13 amino acids. This chain's CDR3 is CSATGQGLYEQYF. CDR3 sequence (DNA): TGCAGCGCTACGGGACAGGGTCTCTACGAGCAGTACTTC.

This clonotype was found a few times. This chain uses TRBV3-1 with TRBJ2-1; 9 bases line up with TRBD2. The junction had 13 bases not matched to a gene; V was cut back by 2 bases and J by 8 bases. The CDR3 spans 17 residues. Per germline, CDR1 LGHDT and CDR2 YNNKEL (reference sequence). The CDR3 is CASSQSGTSRIRDEQFF. CDR3 nucleotides: TGTGCCAGCAGCCAATCCGGGACTAGCAGGATCCGGGATGAGCAGTTCTTC.

The chain carries TRBV12-3 or TRBV12-4 and TRBJ2-7; D might be TRBD1 or TRBD2, each matching 6 bases. Trimming pared 2 bases from V and 0 bases from J, leaving 11 bases between. CDR3 length equals 15 residues. The CDR3 nucleotides read TGTGCCAGCAGTTTAAAGGAGGGGGGCTCCTACGAGCAGTACTTC. Protein: CASSLKEGGSYEQYF.

V and J are TRBV20-1 and TRBJ2-2; TRBD2 might be the D (6 bases). Germline CDR1 reads DFQATT; CDR2 reads SNEGSKA (reference sequence). Trimming stripped 6 bases from V and 1 base from J, with 12 bases between. The CDR3 is made up of 14 amino acids. CDR3 protein: CSAQRAQNTGELFF. The CDR3 region has the DNA TGCAGTGCCCAGCGGGCGCAGAACACCGGGGAGCTGTTTTTT.

The chain links TRBV24-1 to TRBJ1-5; D is perhaps TRBD1 (6 bases). Germline CDR1 and CDR2: KGHDR and SFDVKD. Trimming pared 9 bases from V and 3 bases from J, leaving 14 bases between. The CDR3 runs to 14 residues. Written as DNA, the CDR3 is TGTGCCACCTCACGGACAGACGCCAATCAGCCCCAGCATTTT. Residues: CATSRTDANQPQHF.

The sample holds many counts of this clonotype. The rearrangement uses TRBV4-3 and TRBJ2-2; TRBD1 matches 10 bases. Germline V lookup: CDR1 LGHNA, CDR2 YSLEER. This CDR3 spans 17 amino acids. After removal of 1 base from V and 3 bases from J, the junction contained 5 bases not matched to a gene. CDR3 in DNA: TGCGCCAGCAGCCAAGGAAGGGGACAGGGGTACACCGGGGAGCTGTTTTTT. It yields the protein CASSQGRGQGYTGELFF.

The chain recombines TRBV2 with TRBJ2-5; the D gene is possibly TRBD1 (5 bases). CDR3 length equals 15 residues. V lost 3 bases and J lost 4, with 15 bases in between. The germline V gene has CDR1 SNHLY and CDR2 FYNNEI. As DNA, the CDR3 is TGTGCCAGCAGTGAGTTGGGGCGTTCATTAGAGACCCAGTACTTC. This sequence encodes CASSELGRSLETQYF.

Ten or more counts support this clonotype. The chain combines TRBV12-3 or TRBV12-4 with TRBJ2-2, with 12 nucleotides matching TRBD2. The CDR3 extends over 15 amino acids. The J segment lost 4 bases and the V segment lost 6 bases, leaving 3 bases of the junction unmatched. CDR3 nucleotide sequence: TGTGCCAGCAGACCGGGACTAGCGGGCACCGGGGAGCTGTTTTTT. It encodes CASRPGLAGTGELFF.

This clonotype was seen repeatedly, ten times or more. The chain uses TRBV12-3 or TRBV12-4 and TRBJ2-5; 14 bases map to TRBD2. This CDR3 is built from 15 residues. Germline trimming cut 5 bases from V and 5 bases from J; bases unmatched to any gene: 4. This chain's CDR3 is CASSGLAGGLETQYF. DNA for the CDR3: TGTGCCAGCAGTGGACTAGCGGGAGGATTGGAGACCCAGTACTTC.

This clonotype was seen many times. V usage is TRBV12-3 or TRBV12-4 and J usage is TRBJ2-1; 7 nucleotides agree with TRBD2. The length of the CDR3 is 14 residues. Trimming took 6 bases from V and 3 from J; bases not matched to a gene: 5. The CDR3 sequence: CASSLGTIYNEQFF. As DNA, the CDR3 is TGTGCCAGCAGCCTTGGGACTATCTACAATGAGCAGTTCTTC.

The CDR3 nucleotides read TGCAGTGCTAGAGAAGACAGCGCCAATCAGCCCCAGCATTTT. It is translated as CSAREDSANQPQHF. The chain employs TRBV20-1 and TRBJ1-5, with TRBD1 as a possible D gene (5 bases). The CDR3 is made up of 14 amino acids. CDR1 DFQATT and CDR2 SNEGSKA come from the germline V gene (reference sequence). Trimming took off 0 bases at V and 3 bases at J, with 9 bases between the two ends.

This clonotype was detected a few times. The chain's CDR3 is CASSLAGLAVVEQYF. The CDR3 DNA sequence: TGCGCCAGCAGCTTGGCGGGACTAGCGGTAGTCGAGCAGTACTTC. V and J are TRBV5-1 and TRBJ2-7; 11 nucleotides match TRBD2. CDR1 and CDR2 from the germline V gene are SGHRS and YFSETQ. CDR3 length: 15 amino acids. The J segment lost 6 bases and the V segment lost 0 bases, leaving 5 bases of the junction unmatched.

This clonotype was observed a handful of times. The chain has TRBV28 and TRBJ2-7, with D possibly matching TRBD1 (6 bases). The V gene lost 2 bases and the J gene lost 7 bases, with 15 bases spanning the gap. From germline, CDR1 is MDHEN and CDR2 SYDVKM. The CDR3 loop spans 14 amino acids. The CDR3 sequence is CASSLGGQVGEQYF. The CDR3 nucleotides read TGTGCCAGCAGTTTAGGGGGACAAGTGGGGGAGCAGTACTTC.

The genes are TRBV2 and TRBJ2-3, with 9 bases that match TRBD1. Germline assignment: CDR1 SNHLY and CDR2 FYNNEI. The CDR3 runs 15 residues. V lost 5 bases to trimming and J lost 4 bases; unmatched junction nucleotides: 7. The CDR3 reads CASSFRTGGADTQYF. The CDR3 DNA follows: TGTGCCAGCAGTTTCCGCACAGGGGGCGCAGATACGCAGTATTTT.